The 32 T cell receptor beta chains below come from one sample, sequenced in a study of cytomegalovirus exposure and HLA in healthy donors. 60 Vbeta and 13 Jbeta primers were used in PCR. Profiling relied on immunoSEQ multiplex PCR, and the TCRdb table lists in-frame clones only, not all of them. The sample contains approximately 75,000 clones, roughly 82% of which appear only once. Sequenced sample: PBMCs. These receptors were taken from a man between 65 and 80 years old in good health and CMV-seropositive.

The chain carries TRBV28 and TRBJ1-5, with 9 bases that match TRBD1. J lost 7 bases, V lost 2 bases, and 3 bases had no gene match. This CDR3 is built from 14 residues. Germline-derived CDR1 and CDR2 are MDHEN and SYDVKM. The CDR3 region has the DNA TGTGCCAGCAGTTTAAAACAGGGGGCACAGCCCCAGCATTTT. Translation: CASSLKQGAQPQHF.

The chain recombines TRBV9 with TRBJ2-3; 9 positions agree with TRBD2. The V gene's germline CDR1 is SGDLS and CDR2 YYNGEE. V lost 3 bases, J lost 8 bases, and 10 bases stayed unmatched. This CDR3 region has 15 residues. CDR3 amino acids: CASSATSSGVVTQYF. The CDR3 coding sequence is TGTGCCAGCAGCGCGACATCTAGCGGGGTGGTTACGCAGTATTTT. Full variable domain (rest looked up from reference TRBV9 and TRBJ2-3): DSGVTQTPKHLITATGQRVTLRCSPRSGDLSVYWYQQSLDQGLQFLIQYYNGEERAKGNILERFSAQQFPDLHSELNLSSLELGDSALYFCASSATSSGVVTQYFGPGTRLTVL.

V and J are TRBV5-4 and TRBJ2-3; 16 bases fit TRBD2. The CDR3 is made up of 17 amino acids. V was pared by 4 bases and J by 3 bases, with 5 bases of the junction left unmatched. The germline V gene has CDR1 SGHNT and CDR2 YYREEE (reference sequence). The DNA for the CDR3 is TGTGCCAGCAGCCGGGGACTAGCGGGGGGGCTAACAGATACGCAGTATTTT. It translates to CASSRGLAGGLTDTQYF. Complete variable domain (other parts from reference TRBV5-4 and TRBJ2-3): ETGVTQSPTHLIKTRGQQVTLRCSSQSGHNTVSWYQQALGQGPQFIFQYYREEENGRGNFPPRFSGLQFPNYSSELNVNALELDDSALYLCASSRGLAGGLTDTQYFGPGTRLTVL.

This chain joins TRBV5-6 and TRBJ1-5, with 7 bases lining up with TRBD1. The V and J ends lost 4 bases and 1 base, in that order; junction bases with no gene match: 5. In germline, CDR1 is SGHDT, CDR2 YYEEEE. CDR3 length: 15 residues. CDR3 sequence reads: CASSLMGQSNQPQHF. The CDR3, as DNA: TGTGCCAGCAGCCTGATGGGACAGAGCAATCAGCCCCAGCATTTT.

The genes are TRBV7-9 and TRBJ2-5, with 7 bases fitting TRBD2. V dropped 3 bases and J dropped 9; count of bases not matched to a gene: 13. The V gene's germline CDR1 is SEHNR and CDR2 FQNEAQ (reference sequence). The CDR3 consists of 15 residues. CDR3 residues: CASSFSGFTLGAQYF. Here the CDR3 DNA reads TGTGCCAGCAGCTTTAGCGGGTTCACCCTCGGGGCCCAGTACTTC.

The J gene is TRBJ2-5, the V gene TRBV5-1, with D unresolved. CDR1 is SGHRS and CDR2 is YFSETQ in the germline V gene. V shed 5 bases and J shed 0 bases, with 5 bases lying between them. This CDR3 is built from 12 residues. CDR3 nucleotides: TGCGCCAGCAGGTACAACCAAGAGACCCAGTACTTC. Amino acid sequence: CASRYNQETQYF.

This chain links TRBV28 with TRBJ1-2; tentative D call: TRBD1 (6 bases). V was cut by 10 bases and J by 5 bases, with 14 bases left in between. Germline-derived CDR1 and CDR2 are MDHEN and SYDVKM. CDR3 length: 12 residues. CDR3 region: CATSGTSYGYTF. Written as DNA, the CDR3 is TGTGCCACCTCCGGGACATCGTATGGCTACACCTTC.

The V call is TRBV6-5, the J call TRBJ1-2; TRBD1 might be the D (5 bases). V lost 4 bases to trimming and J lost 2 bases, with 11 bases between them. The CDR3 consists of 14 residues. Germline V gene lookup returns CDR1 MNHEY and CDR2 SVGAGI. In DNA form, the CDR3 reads TGTGCCAGCAGTTGGGGGGGGGTGAACTATGGCTACACCTTC. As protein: CASSWGGVNYGYTF.

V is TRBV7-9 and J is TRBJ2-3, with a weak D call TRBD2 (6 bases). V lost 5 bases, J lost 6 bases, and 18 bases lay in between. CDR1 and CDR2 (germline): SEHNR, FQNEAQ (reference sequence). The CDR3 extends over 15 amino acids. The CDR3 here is CASSPGRGAGDTQYF. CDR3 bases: TGTGCCAGCAGCCCCGGCCGCGGGGCAGGTGATACGCAGTATTTT.

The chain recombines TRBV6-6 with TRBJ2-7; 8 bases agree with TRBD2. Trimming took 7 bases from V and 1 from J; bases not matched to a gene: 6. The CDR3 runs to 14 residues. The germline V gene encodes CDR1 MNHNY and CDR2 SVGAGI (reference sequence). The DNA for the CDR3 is TGTGCCAGCACCCACGGGGGGGGGTCCTACGAGCAGTACTTC. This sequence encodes CASTHGGGSYEQYF.

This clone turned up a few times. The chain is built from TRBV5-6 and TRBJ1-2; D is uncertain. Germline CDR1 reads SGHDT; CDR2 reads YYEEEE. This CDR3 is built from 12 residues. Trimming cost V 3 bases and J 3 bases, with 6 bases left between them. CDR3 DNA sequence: TGTGCCAGCAGCTCCGGGGACTATGGCTACACCTTC. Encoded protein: CASSSGDYGYTF.

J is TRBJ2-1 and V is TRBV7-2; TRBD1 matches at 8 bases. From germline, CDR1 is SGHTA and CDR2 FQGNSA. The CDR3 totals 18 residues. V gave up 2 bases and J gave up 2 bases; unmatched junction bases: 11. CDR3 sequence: CASSLKPRTGLTYNEQFF. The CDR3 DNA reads TGTGCCAGCAGCTTAAAACCCCGGACAGGGCTAACCTACAATGAGCAGTTCTTC.

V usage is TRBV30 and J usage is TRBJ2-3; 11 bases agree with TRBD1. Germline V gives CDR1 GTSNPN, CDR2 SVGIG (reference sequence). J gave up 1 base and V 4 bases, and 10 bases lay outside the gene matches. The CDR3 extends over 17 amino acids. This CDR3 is CAWTRGQGVSGTDTQYF. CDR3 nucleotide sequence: TGTGCCTGGACCAGGGGACAGGGGGTGAGCGGCACAGATACGCAGTATTTT.

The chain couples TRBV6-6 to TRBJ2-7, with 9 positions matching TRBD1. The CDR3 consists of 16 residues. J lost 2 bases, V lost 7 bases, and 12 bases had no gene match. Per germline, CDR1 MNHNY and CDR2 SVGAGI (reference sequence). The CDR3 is CASIESLGQGTYEQYF. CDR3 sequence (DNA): TGTGCCAGCATAGAAAGTCTGGGACAGGGTACCTACGAGCAGTACTTC.

The CDR3 spells CASSFTGGRYGYTF. As DNA, the CDR3 is TGCGCCAGCAGCTTTACAGGGGGCAGGTATGGCTACACCTTC. This rearrangement joins TRBV5-1 to TRBJ1-2, with 9 bases that match TRBD1. This CDR3 has 14 residues. V lost 2 bases to trimming and J lost 5 bases; unmatched junction nucleotides: 4. Germline V lookup: CDR1 SGHRS, CDR2 YFSETQ.

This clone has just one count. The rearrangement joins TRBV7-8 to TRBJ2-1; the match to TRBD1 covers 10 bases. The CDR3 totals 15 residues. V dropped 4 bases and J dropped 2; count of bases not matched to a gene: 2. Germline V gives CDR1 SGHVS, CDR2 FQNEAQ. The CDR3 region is CASSSGTGAYNEQFF. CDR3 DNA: TGTGCCAGCAGCTCCGGGACAGGGGCCTACAATGAGCAGTTCTTC. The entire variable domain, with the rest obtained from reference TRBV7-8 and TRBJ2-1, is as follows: GAGVSQSPRYKVAKRGQDVALRCDPISGHVSLFWYQQALGQGPEFLTYFQNEAQLDKSGLPSDRFFAERPEGSVSTLKIQRTQQEDSAVYLCASSSGTGAYNEQFFGPGTRLTVL.

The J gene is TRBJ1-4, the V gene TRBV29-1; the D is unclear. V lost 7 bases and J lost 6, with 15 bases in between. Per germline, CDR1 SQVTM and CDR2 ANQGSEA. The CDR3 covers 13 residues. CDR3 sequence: CSASRGGDEKLFF. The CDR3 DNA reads TGCAGCGCTTCCCGGGGTGGTGATGAAAAACTGTTTTTT.

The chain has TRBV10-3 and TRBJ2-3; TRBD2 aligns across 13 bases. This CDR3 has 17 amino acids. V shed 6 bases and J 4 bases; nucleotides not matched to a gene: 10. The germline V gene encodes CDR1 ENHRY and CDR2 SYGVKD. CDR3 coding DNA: TGTGCCATCAGGGAACTGACTAGCGGGAGGAAAGCAGATACGCAGTATTTT. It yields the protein CAIRELTSGRKADTQYF.

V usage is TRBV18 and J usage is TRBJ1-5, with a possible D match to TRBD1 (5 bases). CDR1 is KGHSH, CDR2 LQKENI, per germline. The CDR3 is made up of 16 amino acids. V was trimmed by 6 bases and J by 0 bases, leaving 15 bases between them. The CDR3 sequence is CASSRQGADSNQPQHF. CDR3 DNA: TGTGCCAGCTCTCGTCAAGGGGCAGATAGCAATCAGCCCCAGCATTTT.

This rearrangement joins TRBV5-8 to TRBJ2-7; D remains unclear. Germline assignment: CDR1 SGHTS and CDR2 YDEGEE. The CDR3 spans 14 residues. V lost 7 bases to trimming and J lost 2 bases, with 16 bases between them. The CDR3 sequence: CASQKSRGAYEQYF. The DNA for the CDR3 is TGTGCCAGCCAGAAGTCAAGAGGAGCCTACGAGCAGTACTTC.

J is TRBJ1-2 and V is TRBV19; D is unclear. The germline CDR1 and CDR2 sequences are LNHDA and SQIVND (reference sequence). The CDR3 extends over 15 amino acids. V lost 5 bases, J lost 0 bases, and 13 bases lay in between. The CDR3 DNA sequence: TGTGCCAGTAGTGTTTCATTCCGGGCTAACTATGGCTACACCTTC. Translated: CASSVSFRANYGYTF.

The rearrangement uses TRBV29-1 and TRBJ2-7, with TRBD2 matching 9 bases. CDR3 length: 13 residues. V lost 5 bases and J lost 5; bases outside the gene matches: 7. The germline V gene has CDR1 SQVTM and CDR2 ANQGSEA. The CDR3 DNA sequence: TGCAGCGTTCTAGCAGCGGGGGGTGACGAGCAGTACTTC. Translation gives CSVLAAGGDEQYF.

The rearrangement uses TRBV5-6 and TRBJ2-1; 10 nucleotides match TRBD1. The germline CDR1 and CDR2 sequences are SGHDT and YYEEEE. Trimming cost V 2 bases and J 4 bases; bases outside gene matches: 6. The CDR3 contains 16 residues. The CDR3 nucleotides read TGTGCCAGCAGCTTCCTCGGACAGGGGGGGTACAATGAGCAGTTCTTC. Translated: CASSFLGQGGYNEQFF. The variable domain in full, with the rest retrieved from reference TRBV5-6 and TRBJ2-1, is DAGVTQSPTHLIKTRGQQVTLRCSPKSGHDTVSWYQQALGQGPQFIFQYYEEEERQRGNFPDRFSGHQFPNYSSELNVNALLLGDSALYLCASSFLGQGGYNEQFFGPGTRLTVL.

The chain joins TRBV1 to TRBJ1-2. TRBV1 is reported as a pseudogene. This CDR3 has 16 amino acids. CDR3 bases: TGCACCAGCAGCCAAGATTTATGCGTGGGGGGGGACGGCTACACCTTC. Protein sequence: CTSSQDLCVGGDGYTF.

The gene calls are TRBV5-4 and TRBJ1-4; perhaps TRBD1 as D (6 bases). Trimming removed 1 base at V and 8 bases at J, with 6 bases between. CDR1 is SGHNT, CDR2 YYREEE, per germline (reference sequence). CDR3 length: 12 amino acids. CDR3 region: CASSLTGEKLFF. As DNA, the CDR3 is TGTGCCAGCAGCTTGACAGGGGAAAAACTGTTTTTT.

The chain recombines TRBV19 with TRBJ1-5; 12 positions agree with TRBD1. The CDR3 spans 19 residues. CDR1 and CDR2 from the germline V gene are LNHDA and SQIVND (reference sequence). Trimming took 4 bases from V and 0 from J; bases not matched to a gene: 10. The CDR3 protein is CASSKHGTGGQDSNQPQHF. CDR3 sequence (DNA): TGTGCCAGTAGTAAGCACGGGACAGGGGGCCAGGATAGCAATCAGCCCCAGCATTTT.

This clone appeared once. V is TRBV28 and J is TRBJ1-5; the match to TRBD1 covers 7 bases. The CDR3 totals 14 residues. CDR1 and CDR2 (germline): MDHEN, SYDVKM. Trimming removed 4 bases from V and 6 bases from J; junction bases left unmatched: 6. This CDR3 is CASSSQQGSQPQHF. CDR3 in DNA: TGTGCCAGCAGTTCTCAACAGGGGTCTCAGCCCCAGCATTTT.

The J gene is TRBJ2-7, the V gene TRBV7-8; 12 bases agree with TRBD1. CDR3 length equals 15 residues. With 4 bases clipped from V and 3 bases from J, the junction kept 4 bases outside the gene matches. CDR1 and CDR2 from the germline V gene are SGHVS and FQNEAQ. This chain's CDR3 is CASSSGTGGFYEQYF. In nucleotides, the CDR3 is TGTGCCAGCAGCTCCGGGACAGGGGGCTTCTACGAGCAGTACTTC.

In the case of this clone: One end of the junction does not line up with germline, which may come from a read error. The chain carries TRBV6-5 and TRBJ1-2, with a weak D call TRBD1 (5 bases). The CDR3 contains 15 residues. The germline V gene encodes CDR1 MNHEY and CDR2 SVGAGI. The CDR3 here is CAGSSPQGLLYGYTF. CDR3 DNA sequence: TGTGCCGGCAGTTCACCCCAGGGACTGCTCTATGGCTACACCTTC.

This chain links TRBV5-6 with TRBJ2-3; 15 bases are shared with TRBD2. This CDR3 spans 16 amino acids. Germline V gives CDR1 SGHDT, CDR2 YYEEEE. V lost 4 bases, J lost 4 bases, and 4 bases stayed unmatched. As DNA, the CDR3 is TGTGCCAGCAGCCCCGGGACTAGCGGGAGGTCAGATACGCAGTATTTT. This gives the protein CASSPGTSGRSDTQYF.

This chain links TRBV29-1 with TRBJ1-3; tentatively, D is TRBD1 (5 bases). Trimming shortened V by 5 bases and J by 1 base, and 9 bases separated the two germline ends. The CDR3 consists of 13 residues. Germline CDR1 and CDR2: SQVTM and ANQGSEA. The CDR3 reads CSVHQGSGNTIYF. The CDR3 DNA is TGCAGCGTTCACCAGGGATCTGGAAACACCATATATTTT.

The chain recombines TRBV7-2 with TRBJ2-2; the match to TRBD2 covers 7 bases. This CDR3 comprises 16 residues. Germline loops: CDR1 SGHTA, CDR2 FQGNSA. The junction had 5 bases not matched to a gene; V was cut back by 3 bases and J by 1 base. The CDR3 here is CASSLWAGVNTGELFF. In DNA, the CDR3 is TGTGCCAGCAGCTTGTGGGCGGGGGTGAACACCGGGGAGCTGTTTTTT.